A single sample is the source of the 16 T cell receptor beta chains below, sequenced in a study of blood T cell repertoires in COVID-19 (TCRdb year 2020). Library preparation employed the immunoSEQ multiplex PCR assay. The immuneACCESS repertoire file appears here via TCRdb, limited to in-frame rearrangements. These files lack a portion of the clones; in checked studies, under half of the deficit traces to unresolved V genes, and the cause of the others is not known. The sample includes about 40,000 clones, with 75% to 90% observed a single time. Of the sample, 20% to 25% is held by the ten largest clones. The material sequenced was peripheral blood. The receptors come from a man aged 55 to 70 with acute or convalescent COVID-19.

This rearrangement joins TRBV18 to TRBJ1-1; TRBD1 aligns across 12 bases. The CDR3 is made up of 16 amino acids. Trimming removed 3 bases from V and 2 bases from J; junction bases left unmatched: 4. CDR1 is KGHSH, CDR2 LQKENI, per germline. This CDR3 reads CASSPGQGARNTEAFF. The CDR3 DNA sequence: TGTGCCAGCTCACCGGGACAGGGGGCGCGTAACACTGAAGCTTTCTTT.

The chain combines TRBV18 with TRBJ1-5; D gene uncertain. The V and J ends lost 2 bases and 5 bases respectively, with 10 bases between them. The germline V gene encodes CDR1 KGHSH and CDR2 LQKENI. CDR3 size: 14 residues. CDR3 sequence reads: CASSPYRDHQPQHF. CDR3 sequence (DNA): TGTGCCAGCTCACCATACAGAGATCATCAGCCCCAGCATTTT.

The chain carries TRBV7-9 and TRBJ1-6; D call uncertain. CDR1 SEHNR and CDR2 FQNEAQ come from the germline V gene (reference sequence). This CDR3 spans 16 amino acids. V lost 5 bases to trimming and J lost 0 bases, with 11 bases between them. The DNA for the CDR3 is TGTGCCAGCAGCCGTGCCATTAGCTCCTATAATTCACCCCTCCACTTT. Protein: CASSRAISSYNSPLHF.

This chain uses TRBV24-1 with TRBJ2-2; 15 bases match TRBD2. The ends lost 4 bases at V and 2 bases at J; junction bases unmatched: 10. Germline CDR1 is KGHDR and CDR2 is SFDVKD. The CDR3 has 20 residues. CDR3 nucleotide sequence: TGTGCCACCAGTGACCCTATTGGGACTAGCGGGAGGCCCAACACCGGGGAGCTGTTTTTT. This codes for CATSDPIGTSGRPNTGELFF.

V and J are TRBV5-1 and TRBJ1-3, with D unclear. The V end lost 0 bases, the J end lost 9 bases, and 16 bases lay between the germline ends. The germline V gene has CDR1 SGHRS and CDR2 YFSETQ. CDR3 length equals 15 residues. This CDR3 reads CASSLGGFFGSTIYF. In nucleotides, the CDR3 is TGCGCCAGCAGCTTGGGAGGGTTCTTTGGGAGCACCATATATTTT. Drawing the rest from reference TRBV5-1 and TRBJ1-3, the complete variable domain is KAGVTQTPRYLIKTRGQQVTLSCSPISGHRSVSWYQQTPGQGLQFLFEYFSETQRNKGNFPGRFSGRQFSNSRSEMNVSTLELGDSALYLCASSLGGFFGSTIYFGEGSWLTVV.

The gene calls are TRBV5-1 and TRBJ2-1, with TRBD1 matching over 7 bases. After removal of 2 bases from V and 5 bases from J, the junction contained 4 bases not matched to a gene. There are 14 residues in the CDR3. Germline CDR1 reads SGHRS; CDR2 reads YFSETQ. In nucleotides, the CDR3 is TGCGCCAGCAGCTTCGACAGGGCCCACAATGAGCAGTTCTTC. This gives the protein CASSFDRAHNEQFF. The whole variable domain, remainder taken from reference TRBV5-1 and TRBJ2-1, is KAGVTQTPRYLIKTRGQQVTLSCSPISGHRSVSWYQQTPGQGLQFLFEYFSETQRNKGNFPGRFSGRQFSNSRSEMNVSTLELGDSALYLCASSFDRAHNEQFFGPGTRLTVL.

The CDR3 sequence: CASSDEAGAEAFF. The CDR3 coding sequence is TGTGCCAGCAGTGATGAGGCAGGGGCTGAAGCTTTCTTT. The chain carries TRBV2 and TRBJ1-1; weak D call: TRBD1 (6 bases). Looked up from germline, CDR1 is SNHLY and CDR2 is FYNNEI. The V gene lost 3 bases and the J gene lost 6 bases, with 11 bases spanning the gap. The CDR3 extends over 13 amino acids.

The V call is TRBV12-3 or TRBV12-4, the J call TRBJ2-7, with a tentative D call TRBD2 (5 bases). The V and J ends lost 3 bases and 7 bases respectively, with 7 bases between them. The length of the CDR3 is 11 residues. DNA of the CDR3: TGTGCCAGCAGTTTTGGCGGGGAGCAGTACGTC. It translates to CASSFGGEQYV.

The genes are TRBV7-8 and TRBJ2-5; 9 bases match TRBD1. The germline CDR1 and CDR2 sequences are SGHVS and FQNEAQ. This CDR3 spans 15 amino acids. Trimming cost V 4 bases and J 4 bases; bases outside gene matches: 7. The CDR3 sequence is CASSSQGARPETQYF. The CDR3 nucleotides read TGTGCCAGCAGCTCACAGGGGGCGCGACCAGAGACCCAGTACTTC.

V usage is TRBV11-3 and J usage is TRBJ2-7, with 8 bases fitting TRBD2. Trimming removed 0 bases from V and 5 bases from J; junction bases left unmatched: 3. The V gene's germline CDR1 is SGHNT and CDR2 YENEEA. The CDR3 contains 14 residues. The DNA for the CDR3 is TGTGCCAGCAGCTTAGATGGGACTAGAAACGAGCAGTACGTC. Amino acid sequence: CASSLDGTRNEQYV.

The rearrangement uses TRBV14 and TRBJ2-1; D remains ambiguous. The CDR3 has 17 residues. CDR1 is SGHDN, CDR2 FVKESK, per germline. Deletions cut 0 bases from V and 0 bases from J, with 12 bases between. The CDR3 sequence is CASSQDPPQLSYNEQFF. The CDR3 region has the DNA TGTGCCAGCAGCCAAGATCCCCCACAGCTCTCCTACAATGAGCAGTTCTTC.

This clone was seen only a few times. This rearrangement joins TRBV2 to TRBJ1-5; 7 bases line up with TRBD1. The length of the CDR3 is 14 residues. V was clipped by 0 bases and J by 6 bases; unmatched bases: 2. Germline values: CDR1 SNHLY, CDR2 FYNNEI. In DNA, the CDR3 is TGTGCCAGCAGTGAAGCGGGACAGTTTCAGCCCCAGCATTTT. Its translation is CASSEAGQFQPQHF.

CDR3 sequence (DNA): TGTGCCAGCAGTACGCAGGTGGGCTACAATGAGCAGTTCTTC. Translating gives CASSTQVGYNEQFF. The chain recombines TRBV27 with TRBJ2-1; no firm D call. CDR3 length: 14 residues. From germline, CDR1 is MNHEY and CDR2 SMNVEV (reference sequence). The V and J ends lost 5 bases and 3 bases respectively, with 11 bases between them.

The chain links TRBV9 to TRBJ2-1, with TRBD2 matching over 7 bases. CDR3 size: 14 residues. The germline V gene encodes CDR1 SGDLS and CDR2 YYNGEE. J gave up 6 bases and V 2 bases, and 5 bases lay outside the gene matches. DNA of the CDR3: TGTGCCAGCAGCGTGACATTAGCGGGCAATGAGCAGTTCTTC. As protein: CASSVTLAGNEQFF.

The chain has TRBV6-5 and TRBJ2-3, with 10 positions matching TRBD2. The germline V gene encodes CDR1 MNHEY and CDR2 SVGAGI. J lost 4 bases, V lost 6 bases, and 4 bases had no gene match. This CDR3 spans 14 amino acids. CDR3 amino acids: CASRRTSGSDTQYF. CDR3 in DNA: TGTGCCAGCAGGCGGACTAGCGGCTCAGATACGCAGTATTTT.

V is TRBV4-2 and J is TRBJ1-4; unclear D gene. Germline V gene data show CDR1 as LGHNA and CDR2 as YNFKEQ. The V end was cut by 3 bases, the J end by 5 bases, with 10 bases between. CDR3 size: 14 residues. This CDR3 is CASSQRGQNEKLFF. The CDR3 nucleotides read TGTGCCAGCAGCCAGCGGGGTCAGAATGAAAAACTGTTTTTT.